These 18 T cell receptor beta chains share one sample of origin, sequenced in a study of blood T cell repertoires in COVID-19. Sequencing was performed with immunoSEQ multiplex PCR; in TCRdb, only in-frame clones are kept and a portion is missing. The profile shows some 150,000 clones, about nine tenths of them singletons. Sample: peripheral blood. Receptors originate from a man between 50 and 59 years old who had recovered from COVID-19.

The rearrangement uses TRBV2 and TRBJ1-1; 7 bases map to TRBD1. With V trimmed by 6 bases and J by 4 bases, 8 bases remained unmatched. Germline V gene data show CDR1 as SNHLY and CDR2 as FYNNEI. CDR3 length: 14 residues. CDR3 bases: TGTGCCAGCAGCCAAGGGGGCTTGGGCACTGAAGCTTTCTTT. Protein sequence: CASSQGGLGTEAFF.

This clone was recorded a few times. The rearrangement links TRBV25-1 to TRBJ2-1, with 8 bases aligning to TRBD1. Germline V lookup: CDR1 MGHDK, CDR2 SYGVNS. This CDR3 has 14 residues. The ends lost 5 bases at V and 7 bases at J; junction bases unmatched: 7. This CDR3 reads CASSNQGARNEQFF. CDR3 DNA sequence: TGTGCCAGCAGTAACCAGGGGGCGAGAAATGAGCAGTTCTTC.

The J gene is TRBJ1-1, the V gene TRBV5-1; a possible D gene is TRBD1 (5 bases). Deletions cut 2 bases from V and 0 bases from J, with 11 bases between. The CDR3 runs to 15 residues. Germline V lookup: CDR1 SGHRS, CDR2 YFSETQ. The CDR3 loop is CASSFGGVMNTEAFF. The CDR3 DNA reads TGCGCCAGCAGCTTTGGAGGGGTTATGAACACTGAAGCTTTCTTT.

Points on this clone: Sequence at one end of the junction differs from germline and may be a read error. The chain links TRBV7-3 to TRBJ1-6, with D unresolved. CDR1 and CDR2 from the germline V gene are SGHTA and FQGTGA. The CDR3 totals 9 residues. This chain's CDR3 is CASSLTRRF. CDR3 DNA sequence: TGTGCCAGCAGCTTAACCAGGCGCTTT.

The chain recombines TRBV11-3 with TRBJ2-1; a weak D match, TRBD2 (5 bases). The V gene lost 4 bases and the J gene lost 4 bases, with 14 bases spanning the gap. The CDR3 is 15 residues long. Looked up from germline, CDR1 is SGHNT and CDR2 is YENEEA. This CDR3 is CASSSGVSNYNEQFF. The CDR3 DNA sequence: TGTGCCAGCAGCTCCGGGGTAAGCAATTACAATGAGCAGTTCTTC.

The CDR3 here is CASSSQRGSLHF. DNA of the CDR3: TGTGCCAGCAGTTCCCAAAGGGGGTCCCTCCACTTT. This rearrangement joins TRBV6-5 to TRBJ1-6; a weak D match, TRBD1 (6 bases). V lost 4 bases and J 14 bases, leaving 12 bases between the germline ends. The CDR3 totals 12 residues. The germline CDR1 and CDR2 sequences are MNHEY and SVGAGI.

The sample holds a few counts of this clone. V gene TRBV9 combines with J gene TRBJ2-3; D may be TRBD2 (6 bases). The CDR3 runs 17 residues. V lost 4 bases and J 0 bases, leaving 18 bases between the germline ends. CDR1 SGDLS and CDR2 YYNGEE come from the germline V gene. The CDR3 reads CASSPYGGTPSTDTQYF. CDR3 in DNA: TGTGCCAGCAGCCCCTATGGCGGGACTCCAAGCACAGATACGCAGTATTTT.

CDR3 DNA: TGTGCCAGCTCACTCCCAACAGGGACCTCTGGAAACACCATATATTTT. Amino acid sequence: CASSLPTGTSGNTIYF. The V and J genes are TRBV18 and TRBJ1-3; weak D call: TRBD1 (6 bases). Trimming pared 4 bases from V and 0 bases from J, leaving 13 bases between. Germline V lookup: CDR1 KGHSH, CDR2 LQKENI. The CDR3 covers 16 residues.

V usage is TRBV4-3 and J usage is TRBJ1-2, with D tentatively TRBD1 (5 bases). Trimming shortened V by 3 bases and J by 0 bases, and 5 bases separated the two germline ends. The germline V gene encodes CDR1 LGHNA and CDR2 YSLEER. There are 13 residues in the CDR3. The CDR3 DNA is TGCGCCAGCAGCCAGACAGCTAACTATGGCTACACCTTC. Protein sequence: CASSQTANYGYTF.

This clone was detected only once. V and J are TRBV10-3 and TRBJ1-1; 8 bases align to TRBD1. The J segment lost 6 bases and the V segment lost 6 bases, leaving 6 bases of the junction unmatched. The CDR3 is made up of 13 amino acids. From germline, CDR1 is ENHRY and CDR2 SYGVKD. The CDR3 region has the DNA TGTGCCATCAGCCTGGACAGGGTAGCTGAAGCTTTCTTT. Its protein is CAISLDRVAEAFF.

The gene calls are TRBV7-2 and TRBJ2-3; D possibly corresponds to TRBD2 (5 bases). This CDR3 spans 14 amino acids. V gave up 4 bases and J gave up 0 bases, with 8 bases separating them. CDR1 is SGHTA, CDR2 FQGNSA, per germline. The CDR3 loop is CASSSRGSTDTQYF. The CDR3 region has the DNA TGTGCCAGCAGCTCTCGGGGTAGCACAGATACGCAGTATTTT.

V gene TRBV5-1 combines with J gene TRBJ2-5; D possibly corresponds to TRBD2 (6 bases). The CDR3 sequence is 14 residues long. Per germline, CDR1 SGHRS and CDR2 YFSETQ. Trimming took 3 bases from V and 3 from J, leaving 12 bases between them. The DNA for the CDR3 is TGCGCCAGCAGCTGGCTAGCGCCCGAAGAGACCCAGTACTTC. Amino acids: CASSWLAPEETQYF.

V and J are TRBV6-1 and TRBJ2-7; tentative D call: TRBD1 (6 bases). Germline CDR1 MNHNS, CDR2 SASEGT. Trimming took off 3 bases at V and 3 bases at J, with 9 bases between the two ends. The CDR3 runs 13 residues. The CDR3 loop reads CASSDGQNYEQYF. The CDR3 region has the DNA TGTGCCAGCAGTGACGGACAGAACTACGAGCAGTACTTC.

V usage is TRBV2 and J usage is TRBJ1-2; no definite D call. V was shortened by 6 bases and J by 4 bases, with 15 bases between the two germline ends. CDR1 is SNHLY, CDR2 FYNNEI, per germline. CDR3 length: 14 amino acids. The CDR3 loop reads CASRFGGGLYGYTF. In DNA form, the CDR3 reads TGTGCCAGCAGGTTCGGAGGAGGTCTCTATGGCTACACCTTC. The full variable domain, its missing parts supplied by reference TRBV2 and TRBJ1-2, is EPEVTQTPSHQVTQMGQEVILRCVPISNHLYFYWYRQILGQKVEFLVSFYNNEISEKSEIFDDQFSVERPDGSNFTLKIRSTKLEDSAMYFCASRFGGGLYGYTFGSGTRLTVV.

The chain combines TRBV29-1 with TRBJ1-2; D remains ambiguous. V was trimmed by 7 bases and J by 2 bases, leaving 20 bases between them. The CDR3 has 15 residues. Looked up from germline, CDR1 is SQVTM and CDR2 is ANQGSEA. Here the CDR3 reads CSAVVAVGRNYGYTF. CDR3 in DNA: TGCAGCGCCGTGGTAGCTGTTGGTAGGAACTATGGCTACACCTTC.

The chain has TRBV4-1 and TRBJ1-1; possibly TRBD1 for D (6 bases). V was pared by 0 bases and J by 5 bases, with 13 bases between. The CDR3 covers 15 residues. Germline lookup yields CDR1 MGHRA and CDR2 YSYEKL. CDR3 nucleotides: TGCGCCAGCAGCCAAGATGCGGGGAGGGGGACTGAAGCTTTCTTT. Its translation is CASSQDAGRGTEAFF.

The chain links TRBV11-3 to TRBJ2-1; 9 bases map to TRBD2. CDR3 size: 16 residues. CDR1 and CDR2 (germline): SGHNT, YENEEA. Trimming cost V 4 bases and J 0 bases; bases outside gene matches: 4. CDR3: CASSSKRGASYNEQFF. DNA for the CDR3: TGTGCCAGCAGCTCCAAGCGGGGGGCCTCCTACAATGAGCAGTTCTTC.

CDR3 sequence: CAWSDQANNYGYTF. The CDR3 DNA follows: TGTGCCTGGAGTGATCAGGCCAATAACTATGGCTACACCTTC. This chain joins TRBV30 and TRBJ1-2, with D hard to call. The CDR3 length is 14 residues. Trimming pared 1 base from V and 1 base from J, leaving 10 bases between. Germline lookup yields CDR1 GTSNPN and CDR2 SVGIG (reference sequence).